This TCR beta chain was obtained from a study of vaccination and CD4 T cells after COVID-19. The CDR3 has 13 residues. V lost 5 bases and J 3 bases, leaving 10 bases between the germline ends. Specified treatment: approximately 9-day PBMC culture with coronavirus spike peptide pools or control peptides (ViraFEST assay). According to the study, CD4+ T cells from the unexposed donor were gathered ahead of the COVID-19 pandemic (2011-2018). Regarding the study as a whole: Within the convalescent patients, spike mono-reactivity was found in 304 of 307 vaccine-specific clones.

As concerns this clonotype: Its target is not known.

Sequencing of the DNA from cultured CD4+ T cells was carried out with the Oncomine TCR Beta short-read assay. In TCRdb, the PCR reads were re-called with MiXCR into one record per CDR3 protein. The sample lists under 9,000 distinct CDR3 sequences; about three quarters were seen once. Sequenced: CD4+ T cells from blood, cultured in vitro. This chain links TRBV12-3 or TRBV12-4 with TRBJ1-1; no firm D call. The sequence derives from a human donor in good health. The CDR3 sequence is CASSRSTDTEAFF. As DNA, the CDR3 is TGTGCCAGCAGTCGGTCGACGGACACTGAAGCTTTCTTT.